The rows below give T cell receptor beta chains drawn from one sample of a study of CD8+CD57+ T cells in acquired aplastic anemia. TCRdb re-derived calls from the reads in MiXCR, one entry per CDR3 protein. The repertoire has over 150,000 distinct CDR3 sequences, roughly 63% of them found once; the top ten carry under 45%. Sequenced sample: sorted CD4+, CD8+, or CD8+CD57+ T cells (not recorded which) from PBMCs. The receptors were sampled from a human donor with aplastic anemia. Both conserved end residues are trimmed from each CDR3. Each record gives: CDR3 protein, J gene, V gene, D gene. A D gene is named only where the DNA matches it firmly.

CDR3 protein: ASNAGGEQY
J gene: TRBJ2-7
V gene: TRBV18
D gene: TRBD1

CDR3 protein: ATSELAGGDGEQY
J gene: TRBJ2-7
V gene: TRBV24-1
D gene: TRBD2

CDR3 protein: ASSSPHENTEAF
J gene: TRBJ1-1
V gene: TRBV5-1
D gene: .

CDR3 protein: ASSQVMVSYEQY
J gene: TRBJ2-7
V gene: TRBV4-1
D gene: .

CDR3 protein: ASSLWGETQY
J gene: TRBJ2-5
V gene: TRBV7-9
D gene: .

CDR3 protein: SARDSEGVSGYT
J gene: TRBJ1-2
V gene: TRBV20-1
D gene: .

CDR3 protein: SVLIGAAEGEALNGYT
J gene: TRBJ1-2
V gene: TRBV29-1
D gene: .

CDR3 protein: SALETQAEQY
J gene: TRBJ2-7
V gene: TRBV20-1
D gene: .

CDR3 protein: AASRGGTEAF
J gene: TRBJ1-1
V gene: TRBV15
D gene: .

CDR3 protein: ASSLWTSGGGETQY
J gene: TRBJ2-5
V gene: TRBV5-1
D gene: TRBD2

CDR3 protein: ASSFMLGQPQH
J gene: TRBJ1-5
V gene: TRBV5-5
D gene: .

CDR3 protein: ASPSGGAVLGYT
J gene: TRBJ1-2
V gene: TRBV5-4
D gene: .

CDR3 protein: ASSFWGTGANVLT
J gene: TRBJ2-6
V gene: TRBV7-2
D gene: .

CDR3 protein: ASSEGRIEAF
J gene: TRBJ1-1
V gene: TRBV7-9
D gene: .

CDR3 protein: ATRVRYEQY
J gene: TRBJ2-7
V gene: TRBV19
D gene: .

CDR3 protein: ASSRTSNEQY
J gene: TRBJ2-7
V gene: TRBV5-8
D gene: TRBD2

CDR3 protein: ATSDTPGQGFTGANVLT
J gene: TRBJ2-6
V gene: TRBV24-1
D gene: TRBD1

CDR3 protein: ASSIDRPGGEQY
J gene: TRBJ2-7
V gene: TRBV19
D gene: .

CDR3 protein: AIGETTGKTEAF
J gene: TRBJ1-1
V gene: TRBV10-3
D gene: .

CDR3 protein: ASSLEGYYEQY
J gene: TRBJ2-7
V gene: TRBV5-1
D gene: .

CDR3 protein: ASRSTYRADYGYT
J gene: TRBJ1-2
V gene: TRBV5-1
D gene: .

CDR3 protein: ASSQSQGPYNEQF
J gene: TRBJ2-1
V gene: TRBV7-4
D gene: .

CDR3 protein: ASSLATGVRYEQY
J gene: TRBJ2-7
V gene: TRBV7-9
D gene: TRBD1

CDR3 protein: ASNPDRENTGELF
J gene: TRBJ2-2
V gene: TRBV5-1
D gene: TRBD1

CDR3 protein: AISDLYQRGYEQY
J gene: TRBJ2-7
V gene: TRBV10-3
D gene: TRBD2

CDR3 protein: ASSEGLAYEQY
J gene: TRBJ2-7
V gene: TRBV10-2
D gene: TRBD2

CDR3 protein: ASSLMEGAGYGYT
J gene: TRBJ1-2
V gene: TRBV7-9
D gene: TRBD1